What follows is one TCR beta chain and its context. The target antigen is unknown. The germline gives CDR1 SGHAT, CDR2 FQNNGV. The CDR3 sequence is 17 residues long. Germline trimming cut 5 bases from V and 2 bases from J; bases unmatched to any gene: 9. The data belong to a study of cytomegalovirus exposure and HLA in healthy donors. General study points: In a later analysis, first-cohort TCR clusters were found to tend to co-occur in the 120 validation repertoires.

The repertoire was sequenced with immunoSEQ multiplex PCR; TCRdb's copy has only in-frame clones and lacks some. The sample has some 170,000 clones; about 83% are singletons. This sequence was found in a woman aged 25 to 39 in good health and CMV-seronegative. Sequenced input: PBMCs. The chain carries TRBV11-2 and TRBJ2-6; 7 bases line up with TRBD1. CDR3 sequence reads: CASSPNRQGAGANVLTF. Written as DNA, the CDR3 is TGTGCCAGCAGCCCGAATAGACAGGGTGCTGGGGCCAACGTCCTGACTTTC.